This TCR beta chain is drawn from a study of cytomegalovirus exposure and HLA in healthy donors. General study findings and limits: Exclusion as indistinguishable affected some V segments, including TRBV6-2 and TRBV6-3. Later analysis identified several of the most significant clusters that appeared linked to common viral pathogens. In a later analysis, CMV-associated beta chains were mostly HLA-associated, it appeared.

On this clone itself: Its cognate antigen is unknown.

Germline lookup yields CDR1 GTSNPN and CDR2 SVGIG (reference sequence). V was clipped by 4 bases and J by 0 bases, with 10 bases between them. CDR3 length: 13 amino acids. PCR used 60 Vbeta primers and 13 Jbeta primers. Authors' data handling: The authors later counted around 80 million unique TCR beta chains, approximately 12 million of them shared. Sequencing was performed with immunoSEQ multiplex PCR; in TCRdb, only in-frame clones are kept and a portion is missing. V and J calls and clone size are given by that table; D and trimming were obtained from the DNA. The sample has 140,000 or so clones; 9.4% are singletons.

The TCR comes from a male donor in good health and CMV-seronegative. The V gene is TRBV30, the J gene TRBJ2-7; weak D call: TRBD2 (6 bases). Material: PBMCs. CDR3 sequence reads: CAWTDGSSYEQYF. The CDR3 DNA reads TGTGCCTGGACTGACGGGAGCTCCTACGAGCAGTACTTC.